The following is a T cell receptor (beta chain) sequence with its context. The antigen is not known. The sample is drawn from a study of response to subunit inactivated influenza vaccine. Overall study results and limits: It was the authors' suggestion that each seasonal influenza vaccination recruits few new T cells.

TCRdb independently ran MiXCR on the RT-PCR reads; one entry per CDR3 protein. This sample has some 500,000 distinct CDR3 sequences, with roughly 25% found just once. Unmatched junction bases numbered 9, after V lost 0 bases and J lost 3 bases. Germline V gene sequence: CDR1 SGHKS, CDR2 YYEKEE (reference sequence). This CDR3 spans 16 amino acids. The chain links TRBV5-5 to TRBJ2-7; TRBD1 matches 7 bases. The source of this sequence is a man aged 45 to 65 who received an inactivated influenza vaccine. The sample consisted of CD4+ T cells sorted from PBMCs, taken more than 4 days after vaccination. CDR3 sequence: CASSLAPPGQSYEQYF. CDR3 nucleotides: TGTGCCAGCAGCTTGGCCCCTCCGGGACAGAGCTACGAGCAGTACTTC.